The rows below give T cell receptor beta chains drawn from one sample of a study of vaccination effects on CD4 cells after COVID-19. Method: immunoSEQ multiplex PCR; TCRdb's copy keeps in-frame clones and lacks some. The repertoire consists of approximately 26,000 clones, with about 79% occurring once and the leading ten covering under 7.5%. Their target antigens are unknown. The sequencing here drew on CD4+ T cells from PBMCs cultured with SARS-CoV-2 spike peptides, taken after COVID-19 vaccination. Source of these receptors: a human donor who received a COVID-19 vaccine. Some clones in this sample may be carry-over from other donors' samples. The CDR3 runs from the conserved cysteine through the conserved F or W. A D gene is named only where the DNA matches it firmly. Clone size, where shown, is once, few, many, or a class for clones that have expanded.

J	length	V	size	D	DNA	CDR3
TRBJ2-3	13	TRBV12-3/TRBV12-4	NA	NA	TGTGCCAGCAGTTTTAGAGGGGAGGATACGCAGTATTTT	CASSFRGEDTQYF
TRBJ1-4	15	TRBV3-1/TRBV3-2	few	NA	TGTGCCAGCAGCAAAGAGGGAGGGGCGGATGAAAAACTGTTTTTT	CASSKEGGADEKLFF
TRBJ2-2	16	TRBV5-1	NA	TRBD1	TGCGCCAGCAGCTATCCGGGACAGGGGGCTGGCGGGGAGCTGTTTTTT	CASSYPGQGAGGELFF
TRBJ2-1	16	TRBV5-1	NA	NA	TGCGCCAGCAGCCCAGAAACTAGAGAGTCCTACAATGAGCAGTTCTTC	CASSPETRESYNEQFF
TRBJ1-2	13	TRBV7-3	NA	NA	TGTGCCAGCACCGTAGACAGGACGAAGGGCTACACCTTC	CASTVDRTKGYTF
TRBJ1-4	11	TRBV6-5	NA	NA	TGTGCCAGCAGTTACCGAGAAAAACTGTTTTTT	CASSYREKLFF
TRBJ2-3	16	TRBV5-1	NA	TRBD2	TGCGCCAGCAGCGCTGAAGCGGGGGGTATCACAGATACGCAGTATTTT	CASSAEAGGITDTQYF
TRBJ1-3	13	TRBV12-3/TRBV12-4	NA	NA	TGTGCCAGCAGTGTGATGGAAAGGGGCACCATATATTTT	CASSVMERGTIYF
TRBJ2-1	14	TRBV18	once	TRBD1	TGTGCCAGCTCACCGGGGACAGCTTACAATGAGCAGTTCTTC	CASSPGTAYNEQFF
TRBJ2-5	13	TRBV27	NA	NA	TGTGCCAGCAGCCCGGGACAACAAGAGACCCAGTACTTC	CASSPGQQETQYF
TRBJ1-4	14	TRBV5-1	NA	NA	TGCGCCAGCAGCTTTGGGAGGGGTGGAGAAAAACTGTTTTTT	CASSFGRGGEKLFF
TRBJ1-2	13	TRBV6-1	NA	TRBD1	TGTGCCAGCAGTGAAGCAGGGGGCAGTGGCTACACCTTC	CASSEAGGSGYTF
TRBJ1-4	14	TRBV5-4	NA	NA	TGTGCCAGCAGCTTCTCGGGAAATAATGAAAAACTGTTTTTT	CASSFSGNNEKLFF
TRBJ1-6	14	TRBV6-1	NA	NA	TGTGCCAGCAGTGAGACAGTATTCGGTTCACCCCTCCACTTT	CASSETVFGSPLHF
TRBJ2-2	15	TRBV18	NA	NA	TGTGCCAGCTCACCCCGGGACCCTAGCATTGGGGAGCTGTTTTTT	CASSPRDPSIGELFF
TRBJ2-5	13	TRBV19	medium-sized	TRBD1	TGTGCCAGTAGTACTAGGACAGGGGAGACCCAGTACTTC	CASSTRTGETQYF
TRBJ1-1	15	TRBV9	NA	TRBD1	TGTGCCAGCAGCTCTCGGACAGGAAGATCCACTGAAGCTTTCTTT	CASSSRTGRSTEAFF
TRBJ2-5	15	TRBV18	NA	NA	TGTGCCAGCTCACCACCCGTACAGGGAATAAAGACCCAGTACTTC	CASSPPVQGIKTQYF
TRBJ2-1	16	TRBV18	NA	NA	TGTGCCAGCTCGCCCACTCTATTGAGGGGAGACAATGAGCAGTTCTTC	CASSPTLLRGDNEQFF
TRBJ1-1	13	TRBV11-1	NA	NA	TGTGCCAGCAGCTTAGTTTTGAACACTGAAGCTTTCTTT	CASSLVLNTEAFF
TRBJ1-2	13	TRBV6-2/TRBV6-3	once	NA	TGTGCCAGCAGTTCTACAGGTATGAAAGGCTACACCTTC	CASSSTGMKGYTF
TRBJ2-3	15	TRBV19	once	TRBD1	TGTGCCAGTAGTATGGACAGGGGGCGCAAAGATACGCAGTATTTT	CASSMDRGRKDTQYF
TRBJ1-5	14	TRBV2	once	NA	TGTGCCAGCAGTGCACAGGGTAACGATCAGCCCCAGCATTTT	CASSAQGNDQPQHF
TRBJ2-5	13	TRBV19	NA	NA	TGTGCCAGTAGAGGGACAGCGGGCGAGACCCAGTACTTC	CASRGTAGETQYF
TRBJ2-1	19	TRBV14	NA	TRBD2	TGTGCCAGCAGCCGCTTAGGACAGGGACTAGCGGGGGCTACAATGAAGCAGTTCTTC	CASSRLGQGLAGATMKQFF
TRBJ1-1	15	TRBV7-2	NA	TRBD1	TGTGCCAGCAGCTGGGGGGGACAGGTCAACACTGAAGCTTTCTTT	CASSWGGQVNTEAFF
TRBJ2-1	14	TRBV10-2	NA	TRBD2	TGCGCCAGCAGTGAGTACCAGGGAGGGTATGAGCAGTTCTTC	CASSEYQGGYEQFF
TRBJ1-1	13	TRBV12-3/TRBV12-4	NA	NA	TGTGCCAGCAGTTCCCTAAGGAACACTGAAGCTTTCTTT	CASSSLRNTEAFF
TRBJ1-3	15	TRBV18	medium-sized	NA	TGTGCCAGCTCACTTACCGGGACCCTAGGAAACACCATATATTTT	CASSLTGTLGNTIYF
TRBJ1-3	15	TRBV15	NA	NA	TGTGCCACCAGCACTATACAGGGTCTTGGAAACACCATATATTTT	CATSTIQGLGNTIYF
TRBJ1-2	13	TRBV4-3	NA	TRBD1	TGCGCCAGCAGCCAAAGGACAGGCTATGGCTACACCTTC	CASSQRTGYGYTF
TRBJ1-4	15	TRBV7-9	NA	NA	TGTGCCAGCAGCTTTACTCAGGCAGCTAATGAAAAACTGTTTTTT	CASSFTQAANEKLFF
TRBJ2-2	15	TRBV9	NA	NA	TGTGCCAGCAGCGTAGGCAGGGTTCACACCGGGGAGCTGTTTTTT	CASSVGRVHTGELFF
TRBJ2-3	11	TRBV7-2	once	NA	TGTGCCAGCAGCTTCACAGATACGCAGTATTTT	CASSFTDTQYF
TRBJ1-3	13	TRBV19	NA	NA	TGTGCCAGTAGTAGGACCGATGGAAACACCATATATTTT	CASSRTDGNTIYF
TRBJ1-2	13	TRBV24-1	NA	NA	TGTGCCACCAGTGACGGACCTTTCGGGGGCTACACCTTC	CATSDGPFGGYTF
TRBJ2-5	11	TRBV30	NA	NA	TGTGCCTGGAGTGTAGCGGGGACCCAGTACTTC	CAWSVAGTQYF
TRBJ2-5	17	TRBV4-2	once	NA	TGTGCCAGCAGCCAAGATGATCTCTCCCGTCGGTCAGAGACCCAGTACTTC	CASSQDDLSRRSETQYF
TRBJ2-2	14	TRBV9	NA	NA	TGTGCCAGCAGCGTATCAGGGGAAGTCGGGGAGCTGTTTTTT	CASSVSGEVGELFF
TRBJ2-1	16	TRBV7-3	NA	NA	TGTGCCAGCAGCTTATTCTCGGGAAACTCCTACAATGAGCAGTTCTTC	CASSLFSGNSYNEQFF
TRBJ2-6	14	TRBV3-1/TRBV3-2	NA	NA	TGTGCCAGCAGCCAAACCGCCGGGGCCAACGTCCTGACTTTC	CASSQTAGANVLTF
TRBJ1-4	17	TRBV2	NA	TRBD1	TGTGCCAGCAGTTGGGGACAGGGGAGTATCTATAATGAAAAACTGTTTTTT	CASSWGQGSIYNEKLFF
TRBJ1-4	15	TRBV9	once	TRBD1	TGTGCCAGCAGCGTAGGGACAGGGGCAAATGAAAAACTGTTTTTT	CASSVGTGANEKLFF
TRBJ1-1	14	TRBV10-3	NA	NA	TGTGCCATCAGTGAAAGGGCGACGAACACTGAAGCTTTCTTT	CAISERATNTEAFF
TRBJ1-5	14	TRBV11-2	few	NA	TGTGCCAGCAGCGCCGGGACCAGCAATCAGCCCCAGCATTTT	CASSAGTSNQPQHF
TRBJ2-1	14	TRBV18	NA	NA	TGTGCCAGCTCACTTTCATATTCCTACAATGAGCAGTTCTTC	CASSLSYSYNEQFF
TRBJ2-2	14	TRBV29-1	NA	TRBD1	TGCAGCGTTGAAAGGGACAGGGATACCGGGGAGCTGTTTTTT	CSVERDRDTGELFF
TRBJ1-1	14	TRBV10-1	NA	NA	TGCGCCAGCAGTGAACAACGGGCCCCCTTGTGGGCTTTCTTT	CASSEQRAPLWAFF
TRBJ2-1	14	TRBV7-2	NA	NA	TGTGCCAGCAGCCGCGGGCGGGAATACAATGAGCAGTTCTTC	CASSRGREYNEQFF
TRBJ1-3	14	TRBV29-1	NA	TRBD1	TGCAGCGTTACAGGGGAAGAGGCTGGAAACACCATATATTTT	CSVTGEEAGNTIYF
TRBJ1-2	14	TRBV2	NA	TRBD1	TGTGCCAGCAGGCGGGACAGCCCTAACTATGGCTACACCTTC	CASRRDSPNYGYTF
TRBJ2-1	14	TRBV18	NA	TRBD1	TGTGCCAGCTCACCTGGACAGGCCTACAATGAGCAGTTCTTC	CASSPGQAYNEQFF
TRBJ2-6	14	TRBV25-1	NA	NA	TGTGCCAGCAGTGAAGGGATCGGGGCCAACGTCCTGACTTTC	CASSEGIGANVLTF